Listed below are T cell receptor beta chains from one sample, sequenced in a study of cytotoxic CD8 clonotypes in ibrutinib-treated CLL. TCRdb's table, derived via immunoSEQ multiplex PCR, lists solely in-frame clones and lacks some. The sample carries roughly 45,000 clones, under 80% recorded once. The sample here was PBMCs, taken after 24 months of ibrutinib treatment. The receptors come from a human donor with chronic lymphocytic leukemia. The CDR3 runs from the conserved cysteine through the conserved F or W. D genes are given only for firm matches.

V gene | D gene | CDR3 protein
TRBV10-2 | . | CASSAPAELTDTQYF
TRBV27 | TRBD1 | CASSPEKGQGVGDTQYF
TRBV2 | TRBD1 | CASSETGTARAGELFF
TRBV29-1 | . | CSVAGGDRFQPQHF
TRBV28 | . | CASSLTDNEQFF
TRBV15 | . | CATSRGSSNQPQHF
TRBV5-4 | TRBD2 | CASSLDSGRRQETQYF
TRBV5-1 | . | CASSWEQGSSPLHF
TRBV7-3 | TRBD2 | CASSSQLAGGRNEQFF
TRBV28 | TRBD1 | CASSLPGQGTPRWNMDNEQFF
TRBV9 | TRBD2 | CASSEGLAGVTEQFF
TRBV30 | . | CAWDRGLSTDTQYF
TRBV7-3 | TRBD2 | CASSPLPTGLAGYNEQFF
TRBV27 | . | CASSHYAQGELFF
TRBV30 | TRBD1 | CAWSPTGGSYGELFF
TRBV18 | . | CASSPGAYNQPQHF
TRBV6-6 | . | CASRTGHNEQFF
TRBV9 | TRBD1 | CASSWDSSSYNEQFF
TRBV2 | . | CASRVDRNQPQHF
TRBV2 | . | CASSERRPGNTEAFF
TRBV30 | TRBD1 | CAWNLPTGAGMAEAFF
TRBV5-1 | . | CASSSNSGNTIYF
TRBV5-6 | TRBD2 | CASSLVSLTSGNTQYF
TRBV14 | . | CASSQGIALNTEAFF